This T cell receptor beta chain was documented in a study of blood T cell repertoires in COVID-19. This CDR3 spans 14 amino acids. Trimming took off 5 bases at V and 1 base at J, with 11 bases between the two ends. Germline values: CDR1 MNHEY, CDR2 SVGAGI. Sequenced by immunoSEQ multiplex PCR; TCRdb stores in-frame clones only, minus some. The table has a few hundred thousand clones, around nine tenths seen once. The sample consisted of peripheral blood. The receptor's source is a man between 40 and 49 years old who had recovered from COVID-19. The chain employs TRBV6-5 and TRBJ1-1; D gene unclear. The CDR3 DNA sequence: TGTGCCAGCAGTCTCCGGGCGGGGAACACTGAAGCTTTCTTT. This encodes CASSLRAGNTEAFF.